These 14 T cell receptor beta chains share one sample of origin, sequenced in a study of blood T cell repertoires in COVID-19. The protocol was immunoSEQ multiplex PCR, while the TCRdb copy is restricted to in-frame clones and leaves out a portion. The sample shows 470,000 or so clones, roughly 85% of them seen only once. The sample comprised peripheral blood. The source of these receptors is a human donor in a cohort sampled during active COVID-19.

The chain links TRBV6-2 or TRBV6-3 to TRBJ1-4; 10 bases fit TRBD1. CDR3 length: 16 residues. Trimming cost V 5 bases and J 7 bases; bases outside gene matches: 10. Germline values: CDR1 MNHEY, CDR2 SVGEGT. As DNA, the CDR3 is TGTGCCAGCAGTCAGACAGGGGGCGGTGGAGGTGAAAAACTGTTTTTT. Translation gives CASSQTGGGGGEKLFF.

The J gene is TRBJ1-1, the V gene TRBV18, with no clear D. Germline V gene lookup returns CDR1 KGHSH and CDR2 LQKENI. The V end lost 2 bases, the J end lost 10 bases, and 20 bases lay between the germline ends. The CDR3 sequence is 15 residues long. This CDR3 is CASSPSGVIQDGAFF. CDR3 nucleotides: TGTGCCAGCTCACCATCCGGGGTCATACAAGACGGAGCTTTCTTT.

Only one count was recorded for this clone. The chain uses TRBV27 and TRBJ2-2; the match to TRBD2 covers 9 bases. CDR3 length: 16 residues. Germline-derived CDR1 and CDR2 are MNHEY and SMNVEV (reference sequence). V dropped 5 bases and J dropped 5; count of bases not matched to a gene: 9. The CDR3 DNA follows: TGTGCCAGCAGTGGTAGCGGGAGCGTGCTTACCGGGGAGCTGTTTTTT. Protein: CASSGSGSVLTGELFF.

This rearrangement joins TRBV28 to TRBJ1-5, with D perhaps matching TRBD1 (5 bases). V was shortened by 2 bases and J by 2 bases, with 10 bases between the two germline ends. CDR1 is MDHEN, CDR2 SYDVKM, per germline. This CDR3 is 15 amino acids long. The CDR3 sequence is CASSLGARGNQPQHF. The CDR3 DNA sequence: TGTGCCAGCAGTTTAGGGGCCAGGGGCAATCAGCCCCAGCATTTT.

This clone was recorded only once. The CDR3 is CASRLSQTYEQYF. CDR3 nucleotides: TGTGCCAGCAGGCTGTCGCAGACCTACGAGCAGTACTTC. The rearrangement uses TRBV27 and TRBJ2-7; D is unresolved. Germline assignment: CDR1 MNHEY and CDR2 SMNVEV (reference sequence). Trimming took off 6 bases at V and 2 bases at J, with 11 bases between the two ends. The CDR3 is 13 residues long.

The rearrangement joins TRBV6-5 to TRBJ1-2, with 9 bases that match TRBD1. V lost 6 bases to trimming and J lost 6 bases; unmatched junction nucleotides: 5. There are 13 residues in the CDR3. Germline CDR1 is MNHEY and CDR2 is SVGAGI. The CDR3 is CASSRTGENGYTF. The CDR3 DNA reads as TGTGCCAGCAGCCGGACAGGGGAAAATGGCTACACCTTC.

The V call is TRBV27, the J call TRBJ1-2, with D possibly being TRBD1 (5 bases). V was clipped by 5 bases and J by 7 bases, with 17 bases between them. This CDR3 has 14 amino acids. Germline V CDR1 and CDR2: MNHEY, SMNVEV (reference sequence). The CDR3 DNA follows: TGTGCCAGCAGTCCAACCTCTGTGGGGCTTGGCTACACCTTC. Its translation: CASSPTSVGLGYTF.

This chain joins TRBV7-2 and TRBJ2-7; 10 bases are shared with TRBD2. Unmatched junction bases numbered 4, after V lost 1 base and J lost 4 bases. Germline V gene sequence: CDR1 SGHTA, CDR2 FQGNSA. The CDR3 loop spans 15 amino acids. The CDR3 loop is CASSLGTSGNYEQYF. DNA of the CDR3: TGTGCCAGCAGCTTAGGTACTAGCGGGAATTACGAGCAGTACTTC.

CDR3 in amino acids: CASSSADRGIGNEQFF. The CDR3 nucleotides are TGTGCCAGCAGCTCGGCGGACAGGGGGATCGGCAATGAGCAGTTCTTC. This chain uses TRBV5-5 with TRBJ2-1; 10 positions agree with TRBD1. V dropped 3 bases and J dropped 6; count of bases not matched to a gene: 9. From germline, CDR1 is SGHKS and CDR2 YYEKEE (reference sequence). The CDR3 extends over 16 amino acids.

The CDR3 reads CASSKAGQGPSGYGYTF. CDR3 bases: TGTGCCAGTAGTAAAGCGGGACAGGGACCATCCGGATACGGCTACACCTTC. The chain joins TRBV19 to TRBJ1-2; 9 bases are a match to TRBD1. After removal of 4 bases from V and 8 bases from J, the junction contained 17 bases not matched to a gene. Germline V gene data show CDR1 as LNHDA and CDR2 as SQIVND (reference sequence). The CDR3 covers 17 residues. The whole variable domain, filled in from reference TRBV19 and TRBJ1-2, reads DGGITQSPKYLFRKEGQNVTLSCEQNLNHDAMYWYRQDPGQGLRLIYYSQIVNDFQKGDIAEGYSVSREKKESFPLTVTSAQKNPTAFYLCASSKAGQGPSGYGYTFGSGTRLTVV.

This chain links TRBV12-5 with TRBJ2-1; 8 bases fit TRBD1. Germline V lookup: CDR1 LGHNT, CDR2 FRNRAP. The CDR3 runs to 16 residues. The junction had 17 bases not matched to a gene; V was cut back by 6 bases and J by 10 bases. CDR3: CASGTGVTGVVGEQFF. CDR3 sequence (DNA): TGTGCTAGTGGGACTGGGGTGACAGGGGTGGTAGGGGAGCAGTTCTTC.

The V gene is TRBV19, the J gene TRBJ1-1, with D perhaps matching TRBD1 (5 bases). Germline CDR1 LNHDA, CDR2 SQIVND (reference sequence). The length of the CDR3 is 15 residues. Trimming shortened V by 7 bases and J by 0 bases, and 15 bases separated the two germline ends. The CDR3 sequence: CASTHFRAMNTEAFF. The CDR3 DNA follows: TGTGCCAGTACCCATTTCAGGGCCATGAACACTGAAGCTTTCTTT.

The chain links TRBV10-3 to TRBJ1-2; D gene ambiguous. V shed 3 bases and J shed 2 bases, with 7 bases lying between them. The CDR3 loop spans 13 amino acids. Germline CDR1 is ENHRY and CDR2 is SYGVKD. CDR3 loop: CAISDSQNYGYTF. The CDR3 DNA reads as TGTGCCATCAGTGATAGTCAAAACTATGGCTACACCTTC.

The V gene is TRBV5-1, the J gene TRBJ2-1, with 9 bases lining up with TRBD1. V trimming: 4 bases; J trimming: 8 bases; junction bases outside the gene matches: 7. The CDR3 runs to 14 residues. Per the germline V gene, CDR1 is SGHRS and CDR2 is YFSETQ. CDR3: CASSVGTGIYEQFF. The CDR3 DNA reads TGCGCCAGCAGCGTAGGGACAGGGATCTATGAGCAGTTCTTC.